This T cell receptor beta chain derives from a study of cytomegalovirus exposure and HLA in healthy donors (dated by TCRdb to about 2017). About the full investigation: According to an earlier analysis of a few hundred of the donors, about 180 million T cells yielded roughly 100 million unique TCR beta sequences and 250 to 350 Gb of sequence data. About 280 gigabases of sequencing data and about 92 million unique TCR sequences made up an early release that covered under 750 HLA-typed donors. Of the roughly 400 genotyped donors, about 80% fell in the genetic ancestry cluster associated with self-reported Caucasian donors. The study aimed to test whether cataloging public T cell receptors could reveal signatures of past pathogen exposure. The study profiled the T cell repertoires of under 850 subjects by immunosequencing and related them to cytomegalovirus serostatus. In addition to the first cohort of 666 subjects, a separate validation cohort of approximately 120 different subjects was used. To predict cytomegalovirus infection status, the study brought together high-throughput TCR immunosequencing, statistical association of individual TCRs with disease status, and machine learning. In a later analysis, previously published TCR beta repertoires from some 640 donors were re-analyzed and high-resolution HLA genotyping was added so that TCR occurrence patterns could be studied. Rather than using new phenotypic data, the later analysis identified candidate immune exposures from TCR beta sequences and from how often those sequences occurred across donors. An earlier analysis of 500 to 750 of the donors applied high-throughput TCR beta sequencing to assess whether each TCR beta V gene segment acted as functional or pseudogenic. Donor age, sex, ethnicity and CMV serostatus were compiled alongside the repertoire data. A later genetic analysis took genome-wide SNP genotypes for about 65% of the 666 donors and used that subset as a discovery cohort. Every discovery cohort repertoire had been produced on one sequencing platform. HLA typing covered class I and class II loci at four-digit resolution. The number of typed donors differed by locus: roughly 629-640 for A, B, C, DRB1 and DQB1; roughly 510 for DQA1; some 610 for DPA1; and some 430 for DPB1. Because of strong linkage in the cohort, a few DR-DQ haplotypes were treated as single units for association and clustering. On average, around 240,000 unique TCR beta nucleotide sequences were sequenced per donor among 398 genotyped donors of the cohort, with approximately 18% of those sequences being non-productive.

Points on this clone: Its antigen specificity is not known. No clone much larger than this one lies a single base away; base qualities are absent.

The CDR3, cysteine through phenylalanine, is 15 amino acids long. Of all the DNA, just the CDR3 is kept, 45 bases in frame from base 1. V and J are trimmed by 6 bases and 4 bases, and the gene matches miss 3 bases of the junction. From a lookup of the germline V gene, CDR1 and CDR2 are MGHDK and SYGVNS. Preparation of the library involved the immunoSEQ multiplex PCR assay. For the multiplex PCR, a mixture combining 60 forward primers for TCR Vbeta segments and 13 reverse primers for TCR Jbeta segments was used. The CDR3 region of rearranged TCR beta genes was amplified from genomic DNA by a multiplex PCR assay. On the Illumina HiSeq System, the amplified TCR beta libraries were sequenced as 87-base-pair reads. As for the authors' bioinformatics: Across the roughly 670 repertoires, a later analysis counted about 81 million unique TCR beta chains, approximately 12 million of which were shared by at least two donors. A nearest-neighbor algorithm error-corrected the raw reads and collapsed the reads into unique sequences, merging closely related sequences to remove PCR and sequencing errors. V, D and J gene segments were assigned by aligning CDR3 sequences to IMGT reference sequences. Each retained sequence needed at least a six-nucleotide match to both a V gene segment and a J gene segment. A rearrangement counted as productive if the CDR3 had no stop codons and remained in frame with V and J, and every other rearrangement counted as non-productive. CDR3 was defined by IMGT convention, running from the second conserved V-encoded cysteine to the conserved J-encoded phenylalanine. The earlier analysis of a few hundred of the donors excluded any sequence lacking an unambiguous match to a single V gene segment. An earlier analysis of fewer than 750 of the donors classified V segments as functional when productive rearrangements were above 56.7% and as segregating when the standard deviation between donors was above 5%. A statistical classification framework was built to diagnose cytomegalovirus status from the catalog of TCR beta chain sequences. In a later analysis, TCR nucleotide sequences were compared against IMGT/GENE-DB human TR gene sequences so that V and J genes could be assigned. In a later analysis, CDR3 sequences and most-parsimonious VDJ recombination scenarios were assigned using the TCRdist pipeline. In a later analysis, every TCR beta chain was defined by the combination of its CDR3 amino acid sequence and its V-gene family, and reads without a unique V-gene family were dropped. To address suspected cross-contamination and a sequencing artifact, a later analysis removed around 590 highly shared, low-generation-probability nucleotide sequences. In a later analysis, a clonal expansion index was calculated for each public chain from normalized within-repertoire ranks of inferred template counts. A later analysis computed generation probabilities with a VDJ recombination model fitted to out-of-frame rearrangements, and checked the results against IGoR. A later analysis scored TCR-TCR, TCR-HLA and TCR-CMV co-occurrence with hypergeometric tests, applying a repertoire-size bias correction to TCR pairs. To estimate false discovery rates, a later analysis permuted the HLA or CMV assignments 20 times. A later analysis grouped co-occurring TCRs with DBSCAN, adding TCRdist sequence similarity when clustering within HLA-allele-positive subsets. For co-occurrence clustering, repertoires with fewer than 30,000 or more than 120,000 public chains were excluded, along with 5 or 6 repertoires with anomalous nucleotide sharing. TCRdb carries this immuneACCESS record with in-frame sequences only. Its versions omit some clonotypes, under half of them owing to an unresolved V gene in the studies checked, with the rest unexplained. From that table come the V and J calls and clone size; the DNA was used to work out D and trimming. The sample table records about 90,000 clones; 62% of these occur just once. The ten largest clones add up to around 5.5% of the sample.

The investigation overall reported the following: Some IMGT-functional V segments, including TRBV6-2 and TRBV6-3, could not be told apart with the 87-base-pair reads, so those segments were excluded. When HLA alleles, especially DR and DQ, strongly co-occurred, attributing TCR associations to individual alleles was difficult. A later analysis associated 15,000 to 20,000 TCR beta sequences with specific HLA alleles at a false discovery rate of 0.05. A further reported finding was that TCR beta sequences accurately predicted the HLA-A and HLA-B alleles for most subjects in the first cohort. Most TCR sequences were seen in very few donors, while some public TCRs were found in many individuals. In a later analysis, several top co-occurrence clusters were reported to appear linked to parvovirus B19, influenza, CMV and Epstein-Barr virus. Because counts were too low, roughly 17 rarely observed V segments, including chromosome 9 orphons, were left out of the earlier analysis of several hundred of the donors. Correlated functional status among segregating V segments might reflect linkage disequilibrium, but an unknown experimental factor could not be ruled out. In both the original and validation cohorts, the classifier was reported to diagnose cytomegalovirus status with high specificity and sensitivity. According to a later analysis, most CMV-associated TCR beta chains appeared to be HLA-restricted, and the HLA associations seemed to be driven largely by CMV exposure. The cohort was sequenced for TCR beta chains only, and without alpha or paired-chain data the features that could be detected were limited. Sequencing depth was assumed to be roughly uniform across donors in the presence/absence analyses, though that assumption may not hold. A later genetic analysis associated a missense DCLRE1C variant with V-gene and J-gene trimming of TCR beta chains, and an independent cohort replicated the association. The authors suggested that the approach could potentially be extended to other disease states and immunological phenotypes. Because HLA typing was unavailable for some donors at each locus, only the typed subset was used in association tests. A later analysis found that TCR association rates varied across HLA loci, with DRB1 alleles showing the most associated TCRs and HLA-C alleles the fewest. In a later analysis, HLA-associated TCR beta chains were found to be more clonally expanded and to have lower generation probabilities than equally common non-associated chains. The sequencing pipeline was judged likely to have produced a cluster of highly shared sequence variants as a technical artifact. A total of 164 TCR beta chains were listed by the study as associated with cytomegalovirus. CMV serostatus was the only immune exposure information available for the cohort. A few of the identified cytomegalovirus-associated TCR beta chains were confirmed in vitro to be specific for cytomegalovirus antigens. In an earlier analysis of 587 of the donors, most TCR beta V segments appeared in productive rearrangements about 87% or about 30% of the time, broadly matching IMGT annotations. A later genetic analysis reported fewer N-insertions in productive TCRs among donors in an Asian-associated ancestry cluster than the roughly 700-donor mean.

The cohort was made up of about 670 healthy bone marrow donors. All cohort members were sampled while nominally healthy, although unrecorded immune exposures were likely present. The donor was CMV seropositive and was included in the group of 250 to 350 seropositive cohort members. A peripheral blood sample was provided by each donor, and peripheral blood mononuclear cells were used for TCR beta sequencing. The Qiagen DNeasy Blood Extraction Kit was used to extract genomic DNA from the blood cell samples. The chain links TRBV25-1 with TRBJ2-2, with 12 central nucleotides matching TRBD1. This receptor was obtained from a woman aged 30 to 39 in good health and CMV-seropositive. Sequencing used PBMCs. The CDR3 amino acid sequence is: CASRGQGAGTGELFF. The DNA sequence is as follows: TGTGCCAGCAGGGGACAGGGGGCGGGCACCGGGGAGCTGTTTTTT.